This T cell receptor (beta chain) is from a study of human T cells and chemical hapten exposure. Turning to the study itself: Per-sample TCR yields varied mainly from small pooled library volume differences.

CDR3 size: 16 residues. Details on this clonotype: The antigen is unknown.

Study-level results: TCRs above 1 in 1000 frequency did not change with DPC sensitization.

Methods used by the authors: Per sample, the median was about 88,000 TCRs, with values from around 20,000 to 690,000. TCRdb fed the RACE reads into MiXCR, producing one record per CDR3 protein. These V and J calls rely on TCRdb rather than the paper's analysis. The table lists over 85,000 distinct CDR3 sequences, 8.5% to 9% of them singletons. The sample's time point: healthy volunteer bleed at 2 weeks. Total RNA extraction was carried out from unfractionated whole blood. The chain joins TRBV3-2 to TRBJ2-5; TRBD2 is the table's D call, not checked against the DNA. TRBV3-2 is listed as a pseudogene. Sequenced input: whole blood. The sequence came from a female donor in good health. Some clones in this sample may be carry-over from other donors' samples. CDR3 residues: CASSPSAGGPVKTQYF. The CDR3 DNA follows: TGTGCCAGCAGCCCCTCAGCGGGAGGGCCGGTTAAGACCCAGTACTTC.